The 3 T cell receptor beta chains in this list originate from one sample, sequenced in a study of shared clonotypes between healthy human individuals. CD8 cells regarded as naive lacked CD45RO, were positively chosen for CCR7, and omitted terminally differentiated effector memory CD45RA+ cells. Assay used: immunoSEQ multiplex PCR; TCRdb lists only in-frame clones, some missing. The sample holds roughly 770,000 clones, around 96% seen once. Material: naive CD8+ T cells sorted from blood. The receptor source for this set is a man aged 30 to 45 in good health.

To note about this clone: This sample includes further DNA sequences coding for the same CDR3. The rearrangement links TRBV7-9 to TRBJ2-1; D is undetermined. The CDR3 covers 11 residues. Trimming removed 3 bases from V and 8 bases from J, with 5 bases in between. Germline V gene lookup returns CDR1 SEHNR and CDR2 FQNEAQ (reference sequence). CDR3 amino acids: CASSFSDEQFF. As DNA, the CDR3 is TGTGCCAGCAGCTTTAGTGATGAGCAGTTCTTC.

In DNA form, the CDR3 reads TGCGCCAGCAGCTTGGGGGCGGGAGCAAGGGACAATGAGCAGTTCTTC. It yields the protein CASSLGAGARDNEQFF. The genes are TRBV5-1 and TRBJ2-1, with 7 bases that match TRBD2. The germline gives CDR1 SGHRS, CDR2 YFSETQ. J was trimmed by 5 bases and V by 0 bases; bases with no gene match: 8. The CDR3 totals 16 residues.

This chain links TRBV29-1 with TRBJ2-1; D is undetermined. Germline CDR1 is SQVTM and CDR2 is ANQGSEA. With 5 bases removed from V and 1 base from J, the gap between germline ends came to 9 bases. The CDR3 runs 13 residues. CDR3 sequence: CSVRVRSYNEQFF. The CDR3 DNA sequence: TGCAGCGTTCGTGTGAGGTCCTACAATGAGCAGTTCTTC.